This T cell receptor beta chain was found in a study of blood T cells in healthy people across ages. CDR1 and CDR2 (germline): DFQATT, SNEGSKA (reference sequence). Trimming left V 0 bases short and J 1 base short, with 15 bases between. The CDR3 is 16 residues long. The second PCR ran about 6 to 11 cycles with a sample-barcoded 5' primer and J-beta primers. Each cDNA molecule received a tag from a template-switch adaptor that had 12 random nucleotides. TCRdb reprocessed the 5' RACE reads via MiXCR and lists one record per CDR3 protein. The table includes almost 1 million distinct CDR3 sequences, roughly 51% detected once. This clonotype was recorded once. The antigen is not known. Study observations and caveats: Higher diversity, along with more naive CD4+ cells, distinguished long-lived donors from aged donors. It was held that the diversity estimates obtained from one million T cells were underestimates.

This chain uses TRBV20-1 with TRBJ1-2; possibly TRBD1 for D (5 bases). The material sequenced was blood. The TCR was taken from a woman aged 55-70 years in good health. The chain's CDR3 is CSARDQVGGYNYGYTF. The CDR3 region has the DNA TGCAGTGCTAGAGATCAGGTTGGGGGATATAACTATGGCTACACCTTC.